This T cell receptor (beta chain) was identified during a study of T cell responses to AZD1222 COVID-19 vaccine. Whether given at about 4 or about 12 weeks, second doses were pooled. On this clone itself: The antigen is not known.

Germline CDR1 and CDR2: MDHEN and SYDVKM. This CDR3 region has 14 residues. V was trimmed by 3 bases and J by 1 base, leaving 9 bases between them. This table comes from immunoSEQ multiplex PCR, and its TCRdb copy is limited to in-frame clones, with some not included. The repertoire holds fewer than 55,000 clones, with roughly 88% as singletons. Study-level results: When two AZD1222 doses had been given, Spike-specific TCR breadth and depth rose.

The chain employs TRBV28 and TRBJ1-1; no reliable D call. The source of this sequence is an adult who received the AZD1222 COVID-19 vaccine. The sequencing used peripheral blood, collected 28 days after the second AZD1222 dose. CDR3 protein: CASSFELRNTEAFF. As DNA, the CDR3 is TGTGCCAGCAGTTTTGAGCTGAGGAACACTGAAGCTTTCTTT.